This entry describes one T cell receptor (beta chain). Antigen: not known. Donors gave roughly 10 milliliters of peripheral blood apiece. This sample is drawn from a study of blood T cells in healthy people across ages. Broader study findings: The fall in TCR beta diversity per million T cells was roughly linear with age. The unknown donor CMV status may have confounded expanded clonotype changes.

Combining a sample-barcoded 5' primer with a J-beta primer mix, a second PCR ran for about 7 to 12 cycles. TCRdb reanalysed the 5' RACE reads using MiXCR and keeps one entry per CDR3 protein. The sample has about 680,000 distinct CDR3 sequences; roughly 49% are singletons. Material: blood. The TCR originated in a woman aged 55-70 years in good health.

The CDR3 nucleotides are TGTGCCAGCAGCTCTACCTCCTACAGGGGGCCATACGAGCAGTACTTC. It translates to CASSSTSYRGPYEQYF. The chain joins TRBV11-2 to TRBJ2-7; 9 nucleotides align to TRBD1. J lost 4 bases, V lost 4 bases, and 11 bases had no gene match. The CDR3 runs to 16 residues. CDR1 and CDR2 from the germline V gene are SGHAT and FQNNGV.